The rows below give T cell receptor beta chains drawn from one sample of a study of control samples from healthy donors and cancer patients. Clones were read by immunoSEQ multiplex PCR, and TCRdb kept only the in-frame ones, dropping some. The sample has 150,000 to 190,000 clones, over 90% seen once; the top ten hold about 2.4%. Sequencing was carried out using blood. Receptors were obtained from a man aged 50 to 60 in good health. Both conserved end residues are part of each CDR3.

TRBJ2-7	TRBV12-3/TRBV12-4	CASSLTYEQYF
TRBJ2-5	TRBV10-3	CAMAPLASSETQYF
TRBJ2-7	TRBV12-3/TRBV12-4	CASSLLESEQYF
TRBJ2-7	TRBV3-1/TRBV3-2	CASSRLSYEQYF
TRBJ2-7	TRBV2	CAAGAGGSYEQYF
TRBJ2-7	TRBV15	CATSRERHHEQYF
TRBJ2-1	TRBV4-1	CASSQVQDRVNEQFF
TRBJ2-3	TRBV5-1	CASSFNSGRATDTQYF
TRBJ2-3	TRBV4-2	CASSHADQSTDTQYF
TRBJ2-7	TRBV6-5	CASRDRATYEQYF
TRBJ2-2	TRBV5-4	CASRPGAATGELFF
TRBJ2-7	TRBV11-2	CASSLAPDRSYEQYF
TRBJ1-5	TRBV19	CASTPRANNQPQHF
TRBJ2-2	TRBV5-1	CASRGVGGESTGELFF
TRBJ2-1	TRBV6-5	CASSYPGTGENEQFF
TRBJ2-1	TRBV19	CASSPRRDRVHEQFF
TRBJ2-6	TRBV15	CATSRFQGANVLTF
TRBJ2-5	TRBV30	CAWSPGLALGQETQYF
TRBJ1-2	TRBV28	CASSLKGYGYTF
TRBJ1-3	TRBV18	CASSPPAGVNTIYF
TRBJ2-1	TRBV28	CASSSYVGSSYNEQFF
TRBJ2-3	TRBV5-1	CASSLYRGADTQYF
TRBJ2-7	TRBV5-1	CASSWSGGSSHEQYF
TRBJ1-6	TRBV18	CASSPTREGDNSPLHF
TRBJ1-6	TRBV6-5	CASSRAGTSNSPLHF
TRBJ2-7	TRBV6-1	CASSEANRAREQYF
TRBJ2-1	TRBV19	CAIRGGMRNEQFF
TRBJ2-7	TRBV11-2	CASSLVSGGSEQYF
TRBJ1-2	TRBV7-9	CASSPGDRDYGYTF
TRBJ2-7	TRBV5-1	CASSPGTFPYEQYF
TRBJ2-7	TRBV27	CASSGQGYEQYF
TRBJ2-7	TRBV2	CAFGAEEQYF
TRBJ1-1	TRBV9	CASSVAPTGIFEAFF
TRBJ1-3	TRBV27	CANSLGFSGNTIYF
TRBJ2-5	TRBV5-5	CASTPGIVETQYF